The next 20 T cell receptor beta chains were all read from a single sample in a study of neurological immune-mediated disorders. MiXCR, run by TCRdb on the 5' RACE reads, gives a single entry per CDR3 protein. Of about 71,000 distinct CDR3 sequences detected, almost 3.5% appear once; the ten largest clones hold under 4.5%. What was sequenced was PBMCs. These receptors were taken from a man between 40 and 49 years old with multiple sclerosis.

This clonotype was counted at least ten times. The gene calls are TRBV14 and TRBJ2-7; D tentatively fits TRBD1 or TRBD2 (6 bases each). V was pared by 4 bases and J by 5 bases, with 21 bases between. This CDR3 has 16 amino acids. The germline CDR1 and CDR2 sequences are SGHDN and FVKESK. The CDR3 spells CASSPLGGADRNEQYF. The CDR3, as DNA: TGTGCCAGCAGCCCTCTGGGGGGCGCGGATCGGAACGAGCAGTACTTC.

This clonotype appeared many times. J is TRBJ2-7 and V is TRBV12-3 or TRBV12-4, with 9 bases aligning to TRBD1. The ends lost 10 bases at V and 6 bases at J; junction bases unmatched: 10. CDR3 length equals 13 residues. The CDR3 DNA is TGTGCCACGGCCGGGACAGGGAGGTCCGAGCAGTACTTC. Translating it yields CATAGTGRSEQYF.

This clonotype was seen a handful of times. The chain uses TRBV5-1 and TRBJ2-7; weak D call: TRBD1 (5 bases). CDR3 size: 13 residues. CDR1 is SGHRS and CDR2 is YFSETQ in the germline V gene. V gave up 2 bases and J gave up 7 bases, with 13 bases separating them. The CDR3: CASSFGQGKEQYF. In DNA form, the CDR3 reads TGCGCCAGCAGCTTTGGGCAGGGCAAAGAGCAGTACTTC.

This clonotype has ten or more counts. The chain links TRBV29-1 to TRBJ2-1; a weak D match, TRBD2 (7 bases). This CDR3 region has 15 residues. The V gene's germline CDR1 is SQVTM and CDR2 ANQGSEA. The germline V and J ends were trimmed by 1 base and 7 bases, with 17 bases remaining between them. DNA of the CDR3: TGCAGCGTTGAAGGGGGGCTAGCGGCGCGGAATGAGCAGTTCTTC. Its translation is CSVEGGLAARNEQFF.

This clonotype was seen at least ten times. The V gene is TRBV5-1, the J gene TRBJ2-1; 10 bases line up with TRBD1. The germline V gene encodes CDR1 SGHRS and CDR2 YFSETQ. This CDR3 contains 14 residues. J gave up 7 bases and V 4 bases, and 5 bases lay outside the gene matches. In DNA, the CDR3 is TGCGCCAGCAGCCCTGGACAGGGGGGGAATGAGCAGTTCTTC. This codes for CASSPGQGGNEQFF. The full variable domain, rest sourced from reference TRBV5-1 and TRBJ2-1, is KAGVTQTPRYLIKTRGQQVTLSCSPISGHRSVSWYQQTPGQGLQFLFEYFSETQRNKGNFPGRFSGRQFSNSRSEMNVSTLELGDSALYLCASSPGQGGNEQFFGPGTRLTVL.

A word on this clonotype: A read error is possible here, since a much larger clone lies one base away. The chain recombines TRBV20-1 with TRBJ1-4; TRBD1 aligns across 9 bases. The CDR3 loop spans 13 amino acids. V lost 7 bases, J lost 8 bases, and 8 bases stayed unmatched. Germline lookup yields CDR1 DFQATT and CDR2 SNEGSKA (reference sequence). The CDR3 protein is CSDPTGTGEKLFF. The CDR3 bases are TGCAGTGACCCTACAGGGACAGGGGAAAAACTGTTTTTT.

This clonotype was detected many times. This chain joins TRBV6-5 and TRBJ2-2; TRBD1 is a possible D gene (6 bases). CDR3 length: 15 residues. The ends were cut back, 6 bases at V and 2 bases at J, with 13 bases in the middle. From germline, CDR1 is MNHEY and CDR2 SVGAGI. CDR3 protein: CASRPTGINTGELFF. As DNA, the CDR3 is TGTGCCAGCAGACCTACAGGGATTAACACCGGGGAGCTGTTTTTT.

This clonotype came up many times. The chain uses TRBV5-5 and TRBJ1-2, with D possibly matching TRBD1 (5 bases). Germline V CDR1 and CDR2: SGHKS, YYEKEE (reference sequence). CDR3 length: 13 residues. V was trimmed by 0 bases and J by 4 bases, leaving 7 bases between them. The CDR3 reads CASSLGDRYGYTF. CDR3 sequence (DNA): TGTGCCAGCAGCTTGGGGGACCGCTATGGCTACACCTTC.

This clonotype was counted many times. The rearrangement uses TRBV10-2 and TRBJ2-1, with D maybe TRBD1 (6 bases). The CDR3 has 14 amino acids. Germline loops: CDR1 WSHSY, CDR2 SAAADI. Trimming took off 9 bases at V and 10 bases at J, with 22 bases between the two ends. CDR3 bases: TGCGCCAGTATGAAGGGGGACCCCTGGGGCGAGCAGTTCTTC. It encodes CASMKGDPWGEQFF.

This clonotype was picked up many times. The chain joins TRBV7-9 to TRBJ2-7, with 11 bases aligning to TRBD1. V was clipped by 8 bases and J by 7 bases; unmatched bases: 7. Germline CDR1 is SEHNR and CDR2 is FQNEAQ (reference sequence). The CDR3 sequence is 13 residues long. CDR3 DNA: TGTGCCAGCGGCGGACAGGGGGCGCCTGAGCAGTACTTC. Encoded protein: CASGGQGAPEQYF.

In this sample, this clonotype turned up many times. The CDR3 coding sequence is TGTGCCAGCAGTTACTCGCCCCAGTATCAGCCCCAGCATTTT. This translates into CASSYSPQYQPQHF. The V call is TRBV6-5, the J call TRBJ1-5; D is ambiguous. The CDR3 sequence is 14 residues long. Trimming pared 0 bases from V and 5 bases from J, leaving 8 bases between. Germline V gene lookup returns CDR1 MNHEY and CDR2 SVGAGI.

This clonotype has at least ten counts. The gene calls are TRBV18 and TRBJ1-1; TRBD1 agrees at 7 bases. CDR1 and CDR2 from the germline V gene are KGHSH and LQKENI. The CDR3 is 12 residues long. J lost 5 bases, V lost 4 bases, and 1 base had no gene match. CDR3 protein: CASSLGQTEAFF. CDR3 coding DNA: TGTGCCAGCTCACTGGGACAGACTGAAGCTTTCTTT.

Ten or more counts support this clonotype. The chain employs TRBV5-6 and TRBJ2-1; 7 bases are a match to TRBD1. Trimming took 6 bases from V and 0 from J; bases not matched to a gene: 6. The CDR3 runs to 15 residues. Germline-derived CDR1 and CDR2 are SGHDT and YYEEEE. This CDR3 is CASKQGLSSYNEQFF. The CDR3 nucleotides read TGTGCCAGCAAACAGGGGCTAAGCTCCTACAATGAGCAGTTCTTC.

Comments on this clonotype: Being one base from a much bigger clone, this may be a read error. The rearrangement joins TRBV10-3 to TRBJ1-1; TRBD1 matches at 9 bases. The germline V gene encodes CDR1 ENHRY and CDR2 SYGVKD. Germline trimming cut 10 bases from V and 0 bases from J; bases unmatched to any gene: 3. The CDR3 consists of 13 residues. The CDR3 reads CANRDRVNTEAFF. DNA for the CDR3: TGTGCCAATCGGGACAGGGTGAACACTGAAGCTTTCTTT.

This clonotype was counted ten times or more. This sequence joins TRBV14 and TRBJ1-5; D is uncertain. The CDR3 has 13 amino acids. Germline V CDR1 and CDR2: SGHDN, FVKESK. V was clipped by 1 base and J by 6 bases, with 7 bases between them. For the CDR3, the DNA is TGTGCCAGCAGCCAAGGCGAGGGTCAGCCCCAGCATTTT. Amino acids: CASSQGEGQPQHF.

Ten or more counts support this clonotype. This rearrangement joins TRBV2 to TRBJ1-2, with a possible D match to TRBD1 (6 bases). The ends were cut back, 3 bases at V and 12 bases at J, with 17 bases in the middle. CDR3 length: 13 residues. Germline CDR1 reads SNHLY; CDR2 reads FYNNEI. The chain's CDR3 is CASSEAGATSNTF. The DNA of the CDR3 is TGTGCCAGCAGTGAGGCGGGGGCGACGAGTAACACCTTC.

The sample holds many counts of this clonotype. This chain joins TRBV5-1 and TRBJ1-1; no definite D call. Between the trimmed V and J ends, which lost 0 bases and 5 bases, there was a span of 14 bases. Germline V CDR1 and CDR2: SGHRS, YFSETQ. This CDR3 has 15 amino acids. CDR3 sequence reads: CASSLDGRRETEAFF. For the CDR3, the DNA is TGCGCCAGCAGCTTGGACGGTCGTCGGGAGACTGAAGCTTTCTTT.

This clonotype was detected ten times or more. The chain couples TRBV27 to TRBJ2-2; D ambiguous. Germline V gives CDR1 MNHEY, CDR2 SMNVEV (reference sequence). This CDR3 has 12 residues. V lost 6 bases and J 1 base, leaving 3 bases between the germline ends. In DNA, the CDR3 is TGTGCCAGCAGACTGAACACCGGGGAGCTGTTTTTT. Protein product: CASRLNTGELFF.

This clonotype came up many times. The rearrangement links TRBV5-1 to TRBJ1-2; 7 bases match TRBD1. The germline V gene has CDR1 SGHRS and CDR2 YFSETQ. The V gene end was trimmed by 4 bases and the J gene end by 3 bases; junction bases not matched to a gene: 6. CDR3 length equals 14 residues. This CDR3 is CASSPVGTDYGYTF. The DNA for the CDR3 is TGCGCCAGCAGCCCGGTTGGGACAGACTATGGCTACACCTTC.

This clonotype was recorded many times. This chain joins TRBV3-1 and TRBJ1-2; D not certain. The V gene's germline CDR1 is LGHDT and CDR2 YNNKEL (reference sequence). V was pared by 4 bases and J by 8 bases, with 11 bases between. The CDR3 runs to 12 residues. Here the CDR3 DNA reads TGTGCCAGCAGCCGACACGAAAAAGGCTACACCTTC. Its protein product is CASSRHEKGYTF.